This entry is about one T cell receptor beta chain. The CDR3 has 14 amino acids. Trimming removed 4 bases at V and 2 bases at J, with 11 bases between. CDR1 and CDR2 (germline): SGDLS, YYNGEE. Together with a sample-barcoded 5' primer, a J-beta primer mix was included in a second PCR lasting roughly 6 to 12 cycles. The template-switch adaptor was a 5' adaptor with 12 random nucleotides. It tagged each cDNA molecule. TCRdb used MiXCR to reprocess the 5' RACE reads, holding one entry per CDR3 protein. Of roughly 1.4 million distinct CDR3 sequences detected, around 55% appear once; the ten largest clones hold 6.5% to 8.5%. The data belong to a study of blood T cells in healthy people across ages.

The specimen sequenced was blood. J is TRBJ2-3 and V is TRBV9; D is unclear. The sequence came from a man aged 18 to 30 in good health. Here the CDR3 DNA reads TGTGCCAGCAGCCCTAATATCGTCACAGATACGCAGTATTTT. This sequence encodes CASSPNIVTDTQYF.